The 11 T cell receptor beta chains reported below all come from one sample, sequenced in a study of blood T cell repertoires in COVID-19. The assay was immunoSEQ multiplex PCR, and TCRdb's table has in-frame clones only and misses some. The sample includes fewer than 90,000 clones, around 87% seen only once; the top ten take about 15%. Source material: peripheral blood. These receptor sequences come from a male donor with acute or convalescent COVID-19.

For the CDR3, the DNA is TGTGCCAGCAGCCAAGGGACAGCCTCTGGCTACACCTTC. Translated: CASSQGTASGYTF. This chain connects TRBV4-2 to TRBJ1-2, with D perhaps TRBD1 (6 bases). Germline V gene lookup returns CDR1 LGHNA and CDR2 YNFKEQ. The V end was cut by 1 base, the J end by 7 bases, with 10 bases between. This CDR3 is built from 13 residues.

The chain recombines TRBV5-6 with TRBJ2-3; D uncertain. The CDR3 is made up of 14 amino acids. The V and J ends lost 4 bases and 0 bases respectively, with 9 bases between them. Germline CDR1 SGHDT, CDR2 YYEEEE. The CDR3 DNA is TGTGCCAGCAGCCCAACCCTAAGCACAGATACGCAGTATTTT. Its protein product is CASSPTLSTDTQYF.

The rearrangement joins TRBV7-9 to TRBJ1-4; D remains unclear. The CDR3 covers 17 residues. V was trimmed by 5 bases and J by 0 bases, leaving 16 bases between them. Germline V gene data show CDR1 as SEHNR and CDR2 as FQNEAQ (reference sequence). The CDR3 coding sequence is TGTGCCAGCAGCAGCGGTTGGAACCTTGCAACTAATGAAAAACTGTTTTTT. Protein sequence: CASSSGWNLATNEKLFF.

The J gene is TRBJ2-2, the V gene TRBV6-2 or TRBV6-3; 8 bases are shared with TRBD2. V lost 6 bases to trimming and J lost 6 bases; unmatched junction nucleotides: 6. Per germline, CDR1 MNHEY and CDR2 SVGEGT. The CDR3 spans 14 residues. CDR3 in DNA: TGTGCCAGCAGCCACTCCGGGGGGGCCGGGGAGCTGTTTTTT. Amino acid sequence: CASSHSGGAGELFF.

The chain carries TRBV5-1 and TRBJ2-1; D is ambiguous. Trimming shortened V by 0 bases and J by 8 bases, and 6 bases separated the two germline ends. CDR1 SGHRS and CDR2 YFSETQ come from the germline V gene. CDR3 length: 12 amino acids. The CDR3 protein is CASSLGAHEQFF. The CDR3, as DNA: TGCGCCAGCAGCTTGGGGGCCCATGAGCAGTTCTTC.

V gene TRBV6-5 combines with J gene TRBJ1-6, with 8 bases fitting TRBD1. CDR1 is MNHEY, CDR2 SVGAGI, per germline. The CDR3 is 15 residues long. After removal of 5 bases from V and 5 bases from J, the junction contained 5 bases not matched to a gene. This CDR3 is CASSPGGVNNSPLHF. The DNA for the CDR3 is TGTGCCAGCAGTCCAGGGGGCGTAAATAATTCACCCCTCCACTTT.

This chain joins TRBV3-1 (or the pseudogene TRBV3-2) and TRBJ2-5, with D unclear. The ends were cut back, 0 bases at V and 5 bases at J, with 13 bases in the middle. The CDR3 has 15 amino acids. Germline V gene data show CDR1 as LGHDT and CDR2 as YNNKEL (reference sequence). CDR3 in DNA: TGTGCCAGCAGCCAAGATCCCGGCGGCCGGGAGACCCAGTACTTC. Protein: CASSQDPGGRETQYF.

The chain uses TRBV19 and TRBJ2-1; 12 bases align to TRBD2. CDR3 length: 16 residues. The V segment lost 5 bases and the J segment 6 bases; nucleotides outside the gene matches: 8. CDR1 and CDR2 (germline): LNHDA, SQIVND (reference sequence). The CDR3 here is CASSPQATSGGNEQFF. The CDR3 DNA follows: TGTGCCAGTAGTCCCCAGGCGACTAGCGGGGGCAATGAGCAGTTCTTC.

V gene TRBV6-6 combines with J gene TRBJ2-2, with 9 bases lining up with TRBD2. This CDR3 spans 14 amino acids. The germline CDR1 and CDR2 sequences are MNHNY and SVGAGI (reference sequence). V shed 8 bases and J 2 bases; nucleotides not matched to a gene: 3. The CDR3: CASRAGGNTGELFF. The CDR3 DNA sequence: TGTGCCAGCCGAGCGGGGGGTAACACCGGGGAGCTGTTTTTT.

The chain employs TRBV4-1 and TRBJ2-2, with D perhaps matching TRBD2 (5 bases). The CDR3 runs to 16 residues. Trimming shortened V by 1 base and J by 5 bases, and 14 bases separated the two germline ends. Germline V lookup: CDR1 MGHRA, CDR2 YSYEKL. CDR3 nucleotide sequence: TGCGCCAGCAGCCAAGTTTCTGACCCGGGGACCGGGGAGCTGTTTTTT. The encoded protein is CASSQVSDPGTGELFF.

This chain connects TRBV7-9 to TRBJ2-2; 10 bases are shared with TRBD1. CDR3 length: 18 residues. Per the germline V gene, CDR1 is SEHNR and CDR2 is FQNEAQ (reference sequence). V gave up 5 bases and J gave up 2 bases; unmatched junction bases: 11. The DNA for the CDR3 is TGTGCCAGCAGCCAGGGGGACAGGGGACTTCGAAACACCGGGGAGCTGTTTTTT. It specifies CASSQGDRGLRNTGELFF.